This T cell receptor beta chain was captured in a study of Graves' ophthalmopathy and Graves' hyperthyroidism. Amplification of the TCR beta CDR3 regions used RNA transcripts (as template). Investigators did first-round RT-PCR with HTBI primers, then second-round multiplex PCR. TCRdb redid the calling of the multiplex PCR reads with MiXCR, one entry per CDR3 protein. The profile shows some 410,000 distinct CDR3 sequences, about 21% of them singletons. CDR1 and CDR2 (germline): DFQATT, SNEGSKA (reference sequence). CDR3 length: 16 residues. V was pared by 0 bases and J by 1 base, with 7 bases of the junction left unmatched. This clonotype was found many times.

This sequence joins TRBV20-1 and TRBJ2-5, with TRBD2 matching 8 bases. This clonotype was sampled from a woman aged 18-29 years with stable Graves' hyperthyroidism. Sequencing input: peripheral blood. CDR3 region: CSARDMLAGFQETQYF. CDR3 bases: TGCAGTGCTAGAGATATGCTAGCGGGTTTCCAAGAGACCCAGTACTTC.